Each of the 13 T cell receptor beta chains below was sequenced from the same sample in a study of OX40 agonist ivuxolimab in advanced cancers. The repertoire was sequenced with immunoSEQ multiplex PCR; TCRdb's copy has only in-frame clones and lacks some. The table lists some 86,000 clones, about 90% of them singletons. Specimen: CD4+ or CD8+ T cells sorted from blood, collected in a trial of the OX40 agonist ivuxolimab. The receptors derive from an adult with an advanced solid tumor such as melanoma, head and neck, liver or kidney cancer.

This clone has only one observation. This chain uses TRBV19 with TRBJ2-3; 7 bases agree with TRBD2. V trimming: 3 bases; J trimming: 2 bases; junction bases outside the gene matches: 8. Looked up from germline, CDR1 is LNHDA and CDR2 is SQIVND (reference sequence). This CDR3 has 16 residues. CDR3 bases: TGTGCCAGTAGTATCGTTCGCGGGAGATCCACAGATACGCAGTATTTT. Amino acids: CASSIVRGRSTDTQYF.

The chain is built from TRBV19 and TRBJ1-2; D is perhaps TRBD1 (5 bases). Trimming removed 1 base at V and 7 bases at J, with 7 bases between. The CDR3 totals 12 residues. Germline lookup yields CDR1 LNHDA and CDR2 SQIVND (reference sequence). The CDR3: CASSIGGAGYTF. The CDR3, as DNA: TGTGCCAGTAGTATAGGCGGGGCTGGCTACACCTTC.

The J gene is TRBJ2-7, the V gene TRBV4-1; 11 positions agree with TRBD2. This CDR3 has 17 amino acids. J lost 3 bases, V lost 0 bases, and 7 bases had no gene match. The V gene's germline CDR1 is MGHRA and CDR2 YSYEKL. This CDR3 is CASSQEGGLAENYEQYF. The CDR3 DNA follows: TGCGCCAGCAGCCAAGAAGGGGGACTAGCGGAGAACTACGAGCAGTACTTC.

In this sample, this clone turned up once. This chain links TRBV27 with TRBJ2-3; D perhaps matches TRBD2 (7 bases). The CDR3 consists of 15 residues. Germline V gives CDR1 MNHEY, CDR2 SMNVEV (reference sequence). The V gene lost 6 bases and the J gene lost 5 bases, with 18 bases spanning the gap. The CDR3 region is CASSLEGRGQDTQYF. CDR3 coding DNA: TGTGCCAGCAGCCTCGAGGGGCGGGGGCAAGATACGCAGTATTTT.

This clone has just one count. V is TRBV7-9 and J is TRBJ1-2; D might be TRBD1 (5 bases). Germline V lookup: CDR1 SEHNR, CDR2 FQNEAQ (reference sequence). CDR3 length equals 14 residues. Trimming cost V 6 bases and J 2 bases, with 13 bases left between them. CDR3 residues: CASSPGTHNYGYTF. The CDR3 DNA sequence: TGTGCCAGCAGTCCCGGGACGCACAACTATGGCTACACCTTC.

This chain uses TRBV30 with TRBJ2-7; 8 nucleotides line up with TRBD2. V lost 4 bases to trimming and J lost 5 bases; unmatched junction nucleotides: 10. Germline CDR1 GTSNPN, CDR2 SVGIG (reference sequence). The CDR3 length is 14 residues. For the CDR3, the DNA is TGTGCCTGGAATAGGGGACTAGTCCGACACGAGCAGTACTTC. Its protein product is CAWNRGLVRHEQYF.

The chain carries TRBV6-5 and TRBJ2-7; 8 bases agree with TRBD1. The germline V gene encodes CDR1 MNHEY and CDR2 SVGAGI. V lost 5 bases to trimming and J lost 6 bases; unmatched junction nucleotides: 9. The length of the CDR3 is 14 residues. Written as DNA, the CDR3 is TGTGCCAGCAGTAAACCCGGACAGGGCGGCGAGCAGTACTTC. Its translation: CASSKPGQGGEQYF.

This rearrangement joins TRBV4-1 to TRBJ2-1; 8 positions match TRBD2. After removal of 3 bases from V and 10 bases from J, the junction contained 20 bases not matched to a gene. The CDR3 extends over 18 amino acids. CDR1 is MGHRA and CDR2 is YSYEKL in the germline V gene. CDR3 protein: CASSHLSTGGRMTGEQFF. The CDR3, as DNA: TGCGCCAGCAGCCACCTCTCGACCGGCGGGAGGATGACAGGAGAGCAGTTCTTC.

V usage is TRBV19 and J usage is TRBJ2-1; D gene uncertain. Looked up from germline, CDR1 is LNHDA and CDR2 is SQIVND (reference sequence). V lost 6 bases to trimming and J lost 5 bases, with 17 bases between them. The CDR3 sequence is 15 residues long. This CDR3 is CASSPMGRTNNEQFF. CDR3 DNA: TGTGCCAGTAGCCCAATGGGAAGAACTAACAATGAGCAGTTCTTC. Together with reference TRBV19 and TRBJ2-1, the CDR3 gives the full variable domain: DGGITQSPKYLFRKEGQNVTLSCEQNLNHDAMYWYRQDPGQGLRLIYYSQIVNDFQKGDIAEGYSVSREKKESFPLTVTSAQKNPTAFYLCASSPMGRTNNEQFFGPGTRLTVL.

CDR3 in amino acids: CASSTGTASFEQYF. The DNA of the CDR3 is TGTGCCAGCAGTACGGGGACCGCCTCTTTCGAGCAGTACTTC. The J gene is TRBJ2-7, the V gene TRBV27; D is tentatively TRBD1 or TRBD2 (5 bases each). CDR1 and CDR2 from the germline V gene are MNHEY and SMNVEV (reference sequence). The CDR3 consists of 14 residues. Trimming took 5 bases from V and 6 from J, leaving 17 bases between them.

A single count supports this clone. V is TRBV5-6 and J is TRBJ1-2; 7 bases align to TRBD1. The CDR3 loop spans 16 amino acids. V dropped 3 bases and J dropped 0; count of bases not matched to a gene: 8. Germline V CDR1 and CDR2: SGHDT, YYEEEE. DNA for the CDR3: TGTGCCAGCAGCTGGGCTGGGACAGCATCTAACTATGGCTACACCTTC. It codes for CASSWAGTASNYGYTF. Drawing the rest from reference TRBV5-6 and TRBJ1-2, the complete variable domain is DAGVTQSPTHLIKTRGQQVTLRCSPKSGHDTVSWYQQALGQGPQFIFQYYEEEERQRGNFPDRFSGHQFPNYSSELNVNALLLGDSALYLCASSWAGTASNYGYTFGSGTRLTVV.

The chain couples TRBV19 to TRBJ1-1, with a weak D call TRBD1 (6 bases). V lost 5 bases, J lost 0 bases, and 13 bases lay in between. Germline lookup yields CDR1 LNHDA and CDR2 SQIVND (reference sequence). This CDR3 has 15 residues. The CDR3 DNA sequence: TGTGCCAGTAGTGCGCAGGGGAATATGAACACTGAAGCTTTCTTT. Translated, it gives CASSAQGNMNTEAFF.

The chain joins TRBV7-2 to TRBJ2-7; D might be TRBD2 (5 bases). V was clipped by 1 base and J by 7 bases, with 11 bases between them. The CDR3 length is 13 residues. The germline gives CDR1 SGHTA, CDR2 FQGNSA. The CDR3 DNA reads TGTGCCAGCAGCTTAGGGGGAGTGGTTGAGCAGTACTTC. Translated, it gives CASSLGGVVEQYF.